A single sample is the source of the 8 T cell receptor beta chains below, sequenced in a study of OX40 agonist ivuxolimab in advanced cancers. The protocol was immunoSEQ multiplex PCR, while the TCRdb copy is restricted to in-frame clones and leaves out a portion. The sample records tens of thousands of clones, around 79% being singletons. This specimen consisted of CD4+ or CD8+ T cells sorted from blood, obtained in a trial of the OX40 agonist ivuxolimab. The receptors were sampled from an adult with an advanced solid tumor such as melanoma, head and neck, liver or kidney cancer.

V usage is TRBV11-2 and J usage is TRBJ2-7, with 10 positions matching TRBD2. Trimming took 0 bases from V and 5 from J; bases not matched to a gene: 7. Germline CDR1 is SGHAT and CDR2 is FQNNGV. CDR3 size: 16 residues. CDR3 region: CASSLDRPSGRNEQYF. The CDR3 nucleotides read TGTGCCAGCAGCTTAGATCGGCCTAGCGGGAGAAACGAGCAGTACTTC.

In its sample, this clone is medium-sized. The same CDR3 is also encoded by other DNA sequences in this sample. The J gene is TRBJ2-7, the V gene TRBV4-1; 11 bases match TRBD1. V lost 3 bases, J lost 2 bases, and 3 bases stayed unmatched. Germline V gives CDR1 MGHRA, CDR2 YSYEKL. This CDR3 region has 15 residues. The CDR3 DNA follows: TGCGCCAGCAGCCAGGGACAGGGGGGAACCTACGAGCAGTACTTC. It is translated as CASSQGQGGTYEQYF.

The chain employs TRBV6-5 and TRBJ2-2; 8 positions match TRBD1. The J segment lost 5 bases and the V segment lost 10 bases, leaving 9 bases of the junction unmatched. The CDR3 extends over 14 amino acids. CDR1 and CDR2 (germline): MNHEY, SVGAGI. The CDR3: CATTGQGKTGELFF. The CDR3 nucleotides read TGTGCCACGACTGGACAGGGAAAAACCGGGGAGCTGTTTTTT.

A single count supports this clone. The chain recombines TRBV28 with TRBJ1-5, with D perhaps matching TRBD1 (5 bases). In germline, CDR1 is MDHEN, CDR2 SYDVKM. V gave up 3 bases and J gave up 6 bases, with 15 bases separating them. The CDR3 runs 15 residues. CDR3 nucleotides: TGTGCCAGCAGTTTGGGTCAGGGAGGGGTTCAGCCCCAGCATTTT. It yields the protein CASSLGQGGVQPQHF.

The chain has TRBV7-9 and TRBJ1-3; D uncertain. V was trimmed by 5 bases and J by 4 bases, leaving 15 bases between them. Germline V gene lookup returns CDR1 SEHNR and CDR2 FQNEAQ (reference sequence). The CDR3 consists of 15 residues. CDR3 DNA sequence: TGTGCCAGCAGCGCCCGACTAGGGCGCGGAAACACCATATATTTT. Protein product: CASSARLGRGNTIYF.

This clone was recorded only once. The rearrangement uses TRBV16 and TRBJ2-5; 9 nucleotides align to TRBD2. The assigned J gene may be wrong: the sequence end matches TRBJ2-7 better. The CDR3 extends over 15 amino acids. Germline CDR1 is KGHSY and CDR2 is FQNENV. This CDR3 is CASSQTSGFAYEQYF. DNA for the CDR3: TGTGCCAGCAGCCAAACTAGCGGGTTCGCCTACGAGCAGTACTTC.

The chain combines TRBV9 with TRBJ2-3, with TRBD2 matching 8 bases. Per germline, CDR1 SGDLS and CDR2 YYNGEE. This CDR3 has 16 residues. After removal of 0 bases from V and 6 bases from J, the junction contained 9 bases not matched to a gene. CDR3: CASSVGLALTWDTQYF. Written as DNA, the CDR3 is TGTGCCAGCAGCGTAGGACTAGCGCTTACTTGGGATACGCAGTATTTT.

The V call is TRBV7-6, the J call TRBJ2-5, with no clear D. V lost 2 bases and J 5 bases, leaving 3 bases between the germline ends. The CDR3 consists of 11 residues. CDR1 is SGHVS and CDR2 is FNYEAQ in the germline V gene. This CDR3 is CASSLYETQYF. The CDR3 bases are TGTGCCAGCAGCTTATACGAGACCCAGTACTTC.